The 5 T cell receptor beta chains below were found in one sample sequenced in a study of blood T cell repertoires in COVID-19. Clones were read by immunoSEQ multiplex PCR, and TCRdb kept only the in-frame ones, dropping some. The sample lists over 100,000 clones, roughly 86% occurring once. The sample consisted of peripheral blood. The receptors originated from a man aged 35 to 55 with active or convalescent COVID-19.

The chain has TRBV15 and TRBJ1-3, with a possible D match to TRBD1 (5 bases). The CDR3 has 16 amino acids. The germline V gene has CDR1 LNHNV and CDR2 YYDKDF (reference sequence). Trimming cost V 1 base and J 3 bases, with 13 bases left between them. The chain's CDR3 is CATSRGTGGFGNTIYF. The CDR3 DNA is TGTGCCACCAGCAGAGGAACCGGGGGGTTTGGAAACACCATATATTTT.

This chain connects TRBV4-2 to TRBJ1-5; 7 positions match TRBD1. Looked up from germline, CDR1 is LGHNA and CDR2 is YNFKEQ. V lost 0 bases and J lost 0; bases outside the gene matches: 14. This CDR3 contains 20 residues. CDR3 nucleotide sequence: TGTGCCAGCAGCCAAGAGCAACAGGGGCCGTCCCATTATAGCAATCAGCCCCAGCATTTT. Amino acid sequence: CASSQEQQGPSHYSNQPQHF.

V and J are TRBV7-6 and TRBJ2-3; 7 nucleotides match TRBD1. J lost 1 base, V lost 6 bases, and 7 bases had no gene match. CDR1 SGHVS and CDR2 FNYEAQ come from the germline V gene. This CDR3 comprises 15 residues. The CDR3 DNA is TGTGCCAGCAGGGAAACAGGGGATGGCACAGATACGCAGTATTTT. Translated, it gives CASRETGDGTDTQYF.

The V and J genes are TRBV9 and TRBJ2-4; 8 nucleotides match TRBD1. This CDR3 has 14 residues. Trimming cost V 4 bases and J 8 bases; bases outside gene matches: 8. Germline V lookup: CDR1 SGDLS, CDR2 YYNGEE. CDR3 DNA: TGTGCCAGCAGCCCAAGGACAGGGTTAGACATTCAGTACTTC. Protein sequence: CASSPRTGLDIQYF.

CDR3: CASSPPGEAEAFF. DNA for the CDR3: TGCGCCAGCAGCCCCCCAGGGGAAGCTGAAGCTTTCTTT. V usage is TRBV5-1 and J usage is TRBJ1-1, with D tentatively TRBD1 (6 bases). The CDR3 sequence is 13 residues long. V shed 4 bases and J shed 6 bases, with 13 bases lying between them. The germline gives CDR1 SGHRS, CDR2 YFSETQ.